This T cell receptor (beta chain) is from a study of T cell responses to AZD1222 COVID-19 vaccine. Profiled with immunoSEQ multiplex PCR; TCRdb holds only in-frame clones, not every one. The sample holds about 180,000 clones; around 94% are singletons and the top ten take 2.6%. Germline CDR1 LGHDT, CDR2 YNNKEL (reference sequence). There are 16 residues in the CDR3. V lost 5 bases, J lost 1 base, and 7 bases stayed unmatched. The sample holds one count of this clone. The receptor's source is an adult in good health. This sample comprised peripheral blood, obtained on day 0 of AZD1222 vaccination. The rearrangement joins TRBV3-1 (or the pseudogene TRBV3-2) to TRBJ1-1; TRBD1 aligns across 10 bases. The CDR3: CASSDWGTGENTEAFF. The CDR3, as DNA: TGTGCCAGCAGCGACTGGGGGACAGGGGAGAACACTGAAGCTTTCTTT.